This T cell receptor (beta chain) is drawn from a study of T cell responses to AZD1222 COVID-19 vaccine. The table came from immunoSEQ multiplex PCR; TCRdb's copy has only in-frame clones and leaves some out. The sample holds approximately 52,000 clones, roughly 87% seen once. The TCR was taken from an adult who received the AZD1222 COVID-19 vaccine. This specimen was peripheral blood, taken 28 days after the second AZD1222 dose.

The CDR3 region has the DNA TGTGCCAGCACCCAGTCAGGGGAGACCCAGTACTTC. Protein product: CASTQSGETQYF. The rearrangement joins TRBV6-5 to TRBJ2-5, with D possibly matching TRBD1 (5 bases). The germline V and J ends were trimmed by 7 bases and 5 bases, with 11 bases remaining between them. Germline assignment: CDR1 MNHEY and CDR2 SVGAGI. This CDR3 spans 12 amino acids.